These T cell receptor beta chains were read from a single sample in a study of T cell repertoires in cytomegalovirus infection. Antigen specificity for these receptors is unknown. TCRdb re-called the reads with MiXCR, one entry per CDR3 protein. The sample contains fewer than 1,000,000 distinct CDR3 sequences, around 30% of which appear only once. The sample here was cultured CD8+ T cells from PBMCs, taken from culture after CMV antigen stimulation. These receptors all come from a human donor in good health (CMV status not recorded). Some clones in this sample may be carry-over from other donors' samples. Each CDR3 is given with its conserved first and last residue. A D gene is named only where the DNA matches it firmly. The size entry is marked missing in some rows and otherwise reads once, few, many or a size class.

>TRBJ1-5|TRBV4-1|few|-
CASSQEAQGNQPQHF
TGCGCCAGCAGCCAAGAGGCGCAGGGCAATCAGCCCCAGCATTTT
>TRBJ2-7|TRBV12-3/TRBV12-4|few|-
CASSFLRGRAYEQYF
TGTGCCAGCAGTTTCCTTAGGGGGAGGGCCTACGAGCAGTACTTC
>TRBJ2-1|TRBV10-2|-|TRBD1
CASRTDRGVREQFF
TGCGCCAGCAGGACCGACAGGGGGGTTAGGGAGCAGTTCTTC
>TRBJ1-2|TRBV4-1|-|TRBD1
CASSQVETGYGYTF
TGCGCCAGCAGCCAAGTTGAGACAGGGTATGGCTACACCTTC
>TRBJ2-1|TRBV20-1|-|TRBD2
CSARLLAGGPQYNEQFF
TGCAGTGCTAGACTTCTAGCGGGGGGCCCCCAATACAATGAGCAGTTCTTC
>TRBJ1-5|TRBV7-9|few|-
CASSLYKGGSNQPQHF
TGTGCCAGCAGCCTTTACAAAGGGGGGAGCAATCAGCCCCAGCATTTT
>TRBJ2-3|TRBV5-3|-|-
CASSRTTESYTDTQYF
TGTGCCAGCAGCAGGACTACAGAGTCCTACACAGATACGCAGTATTTT
>TRBJ2-2|TRBV12-3/TRBV12-4|many|-
CASSFPNTGELFF
TGTGCCAGCAGTTTTCCGAACACCGGGGAGCTGTTTTTT
>TRBJ2-3|TRBV4-1|-|TRBD1
CASSQEPGQGDTQYF
TGCGCCAGCAGCCAAGAACCCGGACAGGGAGATACGCAGTATTTT
>TRBJ2-3|TRBV6-4|-|-
CASSPMGQGVITSGVEGTTDTQYF
TGTGCCAGCAGTCCCATGGGACAGGGCGTGATCACTAGCGGGGTAGAGGGAACCACAGATACGCAGTATTTT
>TRBJ2-1|TRBV3-1|-|TRBD1
CASSRGQPYRSYNEQFF
TGTGCCAGCAGCCGGGGACAGCCCTATAGATCCTACAATGAGCAGTTCTTC
>TRBJ1-5|TRBV20-1|few|-
CSVPYRAGYSNQPQHF
TGCAGTGTACCATATCGGGCAGGCTATAGCAATCAGCCCCAGCATTTT
>TRBJ2-5|TRBV15|few|-
CATSSSRDGQETQYF
TGTGCCACCAGCAGTTCCCGGGACGGACAAGAGACCCAGTACTTC
>TRBJ1-1|TRBV7-9|few|-
CASSLVLRESAEAFF
TGTGCCAGCAGCTTAGTGCTCAGGGAATCCGCTGAAGCTTTCTTT
>TRBJ2-5|TRBV7-8|many|TRBD2
CASSGGLAGFQETQYF
TGTGCCAGCAGCGGTGGACTAGCGGGCTTCCAAGAGACCCAGTACTTC
>TRBJ2-4|TRBV14|-|-
CASSQVGGLAKNIQYF
TGTGCCAGCAGCCAAGTGGGCGGACTAGCCAAAAACATTCAGTACTTC
>TRBJ1-5|TRBV4-1|-|-
CASSQEEMGLQPQHF
TGCGCCAGCAGCCAAGAAGAGATGGGGCTTCAGCCCCAGCATTTT
>TRBJ2-5|TRBV11-2|-|-
CASSPTQSEETQYF
TGTGCCAGCAGCCCCACCCAGAGCGAAGAGACCCAGTACTTC
>TRBJ1-5|TRBV6-2/TRBV6-3|-|-
CASSPAYSNQPQHF
TGTGCCAGCAGTCCCGCGTATAGCAATCAGCCCCAGCATTTT
>TRBJ1-5|TRBV24-1|-|-
CATSDENSNQPQHF
TGTGCCACCAGTGATGAAAATAGCAATCAGCCCCAGCATTTT